This T cell receptor beta chain was observed in a study of T cell changes during pregnancy in multiple sclerosis. Here immunoSEQ multiplex PCR was the method, and the copy in TCRdb shows in-frame clones only, minus some. This sample yields roughly 87,000 clones, of which 91% are seen a single time; 3.5% belongs to the top ten. The junction had 6 bases not matched to a gene; V was cut back by 1 base and J by 4 bases. The germline V gene encodes CDR1 SNHLY and CDR2 FYNNEI. This CDR3 is 15 amino acids long. The source of this sequence is a female donor in good health, serving as a control in a pregnancy study. Some clones in this sample may be carry-over from other donors' samples. This chain connects TRBV2 to TRBJ2-5; 7 bases are shared with TRBD1. Specimen: PBMCs, collected in the first trimester of pregnancy. CDR3 residues: CASSEEGRGPETQYF. CDR3 sequence (DNA): TGTGCCAGCAGTGAAGAAGGAAGGGGGCCAGAGACCCAGTACTTC.